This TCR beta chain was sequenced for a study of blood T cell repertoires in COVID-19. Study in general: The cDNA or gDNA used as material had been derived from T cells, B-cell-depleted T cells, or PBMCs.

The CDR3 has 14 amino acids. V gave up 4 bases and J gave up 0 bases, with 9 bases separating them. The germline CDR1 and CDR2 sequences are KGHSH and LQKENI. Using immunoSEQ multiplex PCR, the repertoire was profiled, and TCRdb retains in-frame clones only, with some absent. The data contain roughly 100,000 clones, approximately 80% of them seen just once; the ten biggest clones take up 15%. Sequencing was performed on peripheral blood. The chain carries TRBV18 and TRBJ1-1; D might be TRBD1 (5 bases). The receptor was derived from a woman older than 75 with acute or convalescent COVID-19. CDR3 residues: CASSQQGMNTEAFF. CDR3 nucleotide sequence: TGTGCCAGCTCACAGCAGGGAATGAACACTGAAGCTTTCTTT.